This TCR beta chain emerged from a study of vaccination effects on CD4 cells after COVID-19. Study overall: Post-vaccine specimens were collected at a median of 72 days following the second dose.

Sequencing followed a ViraFEST assay step that expanded antigen-specific CD4+ T cells with viral peptide pools. When around 10 days of culture had elapsed, CD4+ T cells were isolated. The vaccine given was either BNT162b2 or mRNA-1273, in two doses. As concerns this clone: Antigen specificity is unknown.

Some clones are missing from TCRdb's copy, which holds only in-frame ones; the method was immunoSEQ multiplex PCR. This sample has some 74,000 clones, with approximately 81% found just once. Trimming removed 6 bases from V and 7 bases from J, with 7 bases in between. Germline CDR1 and CDR2: MNHEY and SVGAGI. CDR3 size: 11 residues. Material: CD4+ T cells from PBMCs cultured with HCoV-229E spike peptides, obtained after COVID-19 vaccination. This TCR was sampled from a human donor who received a COVID-19 vaccine. The rearrangement uses TRBV6-5 and TRBJ1-5; D is unresolved. CDR3 in amino acids: CASRGNQPQHF. The CDR3 nucleotides read TGTGCCAGCAGAGGTAACCAGCCCCAGCATTTT.